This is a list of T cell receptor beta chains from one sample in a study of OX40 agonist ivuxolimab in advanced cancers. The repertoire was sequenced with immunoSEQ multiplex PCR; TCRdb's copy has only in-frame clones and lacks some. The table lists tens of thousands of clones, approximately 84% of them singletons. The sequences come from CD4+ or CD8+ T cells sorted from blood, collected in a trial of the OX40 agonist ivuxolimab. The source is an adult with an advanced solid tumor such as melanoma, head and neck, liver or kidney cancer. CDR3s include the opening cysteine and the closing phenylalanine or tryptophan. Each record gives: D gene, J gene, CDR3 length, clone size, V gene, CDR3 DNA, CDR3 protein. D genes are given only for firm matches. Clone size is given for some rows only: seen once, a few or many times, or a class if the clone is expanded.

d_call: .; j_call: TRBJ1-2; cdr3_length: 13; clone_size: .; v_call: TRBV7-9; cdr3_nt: TGTGCCAGCAGCTTACCGGGGTTCTATGGCTACACCTTC; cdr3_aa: CASSLPGFYGYTF
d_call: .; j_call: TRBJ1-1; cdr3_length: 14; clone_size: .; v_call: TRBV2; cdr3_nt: TGTGCCAGCACCCTGAAAGGGGAGAACACTGAAGCTTTCTTT; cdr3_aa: CASTLKGENTEAFF
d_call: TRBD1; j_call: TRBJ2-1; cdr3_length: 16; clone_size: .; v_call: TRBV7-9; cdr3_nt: TGTGCCAGCAGGTTCTCACAGGGGGAGTCCGGCAATGAGCAGTTCTTC; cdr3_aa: CASRFSQGESGNEQFF
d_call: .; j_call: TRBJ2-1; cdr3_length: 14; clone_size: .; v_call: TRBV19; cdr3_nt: TGTGCCAGTAATCCCGGCATTAGGAACAATGAGCAGTTCTTC; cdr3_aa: CASNPGIRNNEQFF
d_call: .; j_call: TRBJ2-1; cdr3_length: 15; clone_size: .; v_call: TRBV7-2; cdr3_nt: TGTGCCAGCAGCCCCGTACCGGTCTCCTACAATGAGCAGTTCTTC; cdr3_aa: CASSPVPVSYNEQFF
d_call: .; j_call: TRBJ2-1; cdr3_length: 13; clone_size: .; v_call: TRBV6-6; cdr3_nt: TGTGCCAGCAGTTACGATCGGGGTAGTGAGCAGTTCTTC; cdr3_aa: CASSYDRGSEQFF
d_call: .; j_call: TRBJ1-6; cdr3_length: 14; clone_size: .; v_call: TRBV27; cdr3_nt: TGTGCCAGCAGTTTATGGGCATCAAATTCACCCCTCCACTTT; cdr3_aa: CASSLWASNSPLHF
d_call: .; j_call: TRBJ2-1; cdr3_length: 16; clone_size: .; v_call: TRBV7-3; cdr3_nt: TGTGCCAGCAGCACGGGTCTATTAGGAGGAGAGGATGAGCAGTTCTTC; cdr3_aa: CASSTGLLGGEDEQFF
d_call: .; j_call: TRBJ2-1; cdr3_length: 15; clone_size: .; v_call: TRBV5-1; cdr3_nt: TGCGCCAGCAGCTTGGGGTTGTTAGCCACGCATGAGCAGTTCTTC; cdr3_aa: CASSLGLLATHEQFF
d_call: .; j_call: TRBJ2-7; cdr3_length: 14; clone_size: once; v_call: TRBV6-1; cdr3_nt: TGTGCCAGCAGTGAATTTCAGGGGCCCTACGAGCAGTACTTC; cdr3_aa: CASSEFQGPYEQYF
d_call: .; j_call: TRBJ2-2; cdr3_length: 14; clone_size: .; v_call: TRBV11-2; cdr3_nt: TGTGCCAGCAGCTTAGCAGGGTACACCGGGGAGCTGTTTTTT; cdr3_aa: CASSLAGYTGELFF
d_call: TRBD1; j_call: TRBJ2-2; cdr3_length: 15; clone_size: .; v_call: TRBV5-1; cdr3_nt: TGCGCCAGCAGCAGGGACAGGCAGAACACCGGGGAGCTGTTTTTT; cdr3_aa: CASSRDRQNTGELFF
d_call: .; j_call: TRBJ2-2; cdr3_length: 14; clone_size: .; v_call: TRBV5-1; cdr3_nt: TGCGCCAGCAGCGAGGACTTAAACACCGGGGAGCTGTTTTTT; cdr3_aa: CASSEDLNTGELFF
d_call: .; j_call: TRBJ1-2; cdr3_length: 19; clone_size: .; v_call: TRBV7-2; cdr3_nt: TGTGCCAGCAGCTTGGCCGTTTCCGGGGCCCGAGGTCATAACTATGGCTACACCTTC; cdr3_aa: CASSLAVSGARGHNYGYTF
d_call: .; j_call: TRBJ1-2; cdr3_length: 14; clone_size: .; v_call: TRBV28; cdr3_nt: TGTGCCAGTGTACCGGGACACTCCGTCTATGGCTACACCTTC; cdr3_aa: CASVPGHSVYGYTF
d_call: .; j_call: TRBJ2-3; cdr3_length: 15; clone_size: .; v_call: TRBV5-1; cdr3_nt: TGCGCCAGCAGCTTGCGCGCGGGCAGCACAGATACGCAGTATTTT; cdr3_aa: CASSLRAGSTDTQYF
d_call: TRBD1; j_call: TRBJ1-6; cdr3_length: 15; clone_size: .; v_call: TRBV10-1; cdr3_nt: TGCGCCACCTCTGCTGGGACAGGGAATAATTCACCCCTCCACTTT; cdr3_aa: CATSAGTGNNSPLHF
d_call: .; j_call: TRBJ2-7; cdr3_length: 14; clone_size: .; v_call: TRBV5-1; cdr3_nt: TGCGCCAGCAGCTTACAGAATCCTTACTACGAGCAGTACTTC; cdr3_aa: CASSLQNPYYEQYF
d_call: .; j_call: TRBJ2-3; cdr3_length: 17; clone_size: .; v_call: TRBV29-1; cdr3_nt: TGCAGCGTTGAAGATCGACATAGCGCGGGGATAACAGATACGCAGTATTTT; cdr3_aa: CSVEDRHSAGITDTQYF
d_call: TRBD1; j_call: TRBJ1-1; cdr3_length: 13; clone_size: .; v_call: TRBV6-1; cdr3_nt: TGTGCCAGCAGGAAGGAAACAGGGGCTGAAGCTTTCTTT; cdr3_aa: CASRKETGAEAFF
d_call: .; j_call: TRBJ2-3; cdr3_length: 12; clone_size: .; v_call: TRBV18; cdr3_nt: TGTGCCAGCTCACCCACATCAGATACGCAGTATTTT; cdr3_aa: CASSPTSDTQYF
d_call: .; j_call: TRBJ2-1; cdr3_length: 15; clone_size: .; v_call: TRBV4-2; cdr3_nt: TGTGCCAGCAGCGTGGGCGGGTCTTCTAACAATGAGCAGTTCTTC; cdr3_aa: CASSVGGSSNNEQFF
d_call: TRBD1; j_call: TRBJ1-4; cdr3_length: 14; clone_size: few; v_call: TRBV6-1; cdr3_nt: TGTGCCAGCAGTGAAGTGGGACAGGGGAAGAAACTGTTTTTT; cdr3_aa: CASSEVGQGKKLFF
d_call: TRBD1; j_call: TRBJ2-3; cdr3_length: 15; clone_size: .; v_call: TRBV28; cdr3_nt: TGTGCCAGCAGTTTATCGGGACAGGGCACAGATACGCAGTATTTT; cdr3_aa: CASSLSGQGTDTQYF
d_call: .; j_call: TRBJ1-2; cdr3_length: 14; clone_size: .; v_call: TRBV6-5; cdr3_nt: TGTGCCAGCAGTTACTCTATTGACTCCAAGGGCTACACCTTC; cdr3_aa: CASSYSIDSKGYTF
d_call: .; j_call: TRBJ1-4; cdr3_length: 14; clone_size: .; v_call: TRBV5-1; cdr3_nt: TGCGCCAGCAGCTTGTTACCGGAAAATGAAAAACTGTTTTTT; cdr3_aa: CASSLLPENEKLFF
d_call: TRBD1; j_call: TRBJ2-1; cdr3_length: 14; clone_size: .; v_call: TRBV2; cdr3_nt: TGTGCCAGCAGAGCCGGGACAGTTAACAATGAGCAGTTCTTC; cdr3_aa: CASRAGTVNNEQFF
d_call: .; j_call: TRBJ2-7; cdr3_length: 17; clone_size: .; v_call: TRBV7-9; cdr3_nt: TGTGCCAGCAGCTTAGTCAGGGGCCAAATTTTAGGCTACGAGCAGTACTTC; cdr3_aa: CASSLVRGQILGYEQYF
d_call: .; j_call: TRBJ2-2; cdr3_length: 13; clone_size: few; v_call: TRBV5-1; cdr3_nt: TGCGCCAGCTGCCCCGGACAGACCGGGGAGCTGTTTTTT; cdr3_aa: CASCPGQTGELFF
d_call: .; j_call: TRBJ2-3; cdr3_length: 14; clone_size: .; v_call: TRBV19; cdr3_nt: TGTGCCAGTATGCCAGGGGGGGGCACAGATACGCAGTATTTT; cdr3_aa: CASMPGGGTDTQYF
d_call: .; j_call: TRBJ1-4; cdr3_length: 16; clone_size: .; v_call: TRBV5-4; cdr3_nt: TGTGCCAGCAGCTTGAAAGGGGGGGGAACTAATGAAAAACTGTTTTTT; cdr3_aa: CASSLKGGGTNEKLFF
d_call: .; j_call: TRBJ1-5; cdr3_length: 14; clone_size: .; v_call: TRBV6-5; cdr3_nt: TGTGCCAGCAGTTACTCGGGGGGCAATCAGCCCCAGCATTTT; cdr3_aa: CASSYSGGNQPQHF
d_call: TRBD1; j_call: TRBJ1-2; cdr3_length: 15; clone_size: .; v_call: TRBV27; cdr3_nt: TGTGCCAGCAGTTTCCGGGACAGGGGGAGGAATGGCTACACCTTC; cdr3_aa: CASSFRDRGRNGYTF
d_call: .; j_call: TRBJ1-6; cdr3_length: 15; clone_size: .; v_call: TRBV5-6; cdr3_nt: TGTGCCAGCAGCTTATTGGGACCGGCAGATTCACCCCTCCACTTT; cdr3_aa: CASSLLGPADSPLHF
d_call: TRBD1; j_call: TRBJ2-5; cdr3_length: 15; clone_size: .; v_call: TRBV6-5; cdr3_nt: TGTGCCAGCAGTTTCGCGGACAGGAACCAAGAGACCCAGTACTTC; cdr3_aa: CASSFADRNQETQYF
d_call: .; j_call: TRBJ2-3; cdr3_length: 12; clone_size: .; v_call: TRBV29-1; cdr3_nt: TGCACGTCGGCGAGAGCGTCAGATACGCAGTATTTT; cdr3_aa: CTSARASDTQYF
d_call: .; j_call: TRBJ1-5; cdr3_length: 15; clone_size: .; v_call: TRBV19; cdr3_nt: TGTGCCAGTAGTGGTACCGATCGTCTCAATCAGCCCCAGCATTTT; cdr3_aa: CASSGTDRLNQPQHF
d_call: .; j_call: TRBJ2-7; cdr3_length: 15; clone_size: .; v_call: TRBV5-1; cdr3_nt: TGCGCCAGCAGCTTGGAGGGGGGTTATACGTACGAGCAGTACTTC; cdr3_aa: CASSLEGGYTYEQYF
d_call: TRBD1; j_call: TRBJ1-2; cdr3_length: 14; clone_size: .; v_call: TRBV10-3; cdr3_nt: TGTGCCATTTCCATTGAAAGACAGGGCGACGGCTACACCTTC; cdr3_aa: CAISIERQGDGYTF
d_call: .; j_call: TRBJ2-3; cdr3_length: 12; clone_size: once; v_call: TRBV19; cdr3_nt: TGTGCCACGGGCCGTACCCTAGATACGCAGTATTTT; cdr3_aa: CATGRTLDTQYF
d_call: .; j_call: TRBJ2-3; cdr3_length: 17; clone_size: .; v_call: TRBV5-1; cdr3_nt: TGCGCCAGCAGCTTGTTCGGGACACAAGGAGGTTCAGATACGCAGTATTTT; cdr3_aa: CASSLFGTQGGSDTQYF
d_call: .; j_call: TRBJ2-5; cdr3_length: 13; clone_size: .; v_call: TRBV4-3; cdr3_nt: TGCGCCAGCAGCCAACAAGCGGGAGAGACCCAGTACTTC; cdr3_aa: CASSQQAGETQYF
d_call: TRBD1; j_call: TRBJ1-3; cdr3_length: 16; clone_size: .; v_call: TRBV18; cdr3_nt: TGTGCCAGCTCACCCCGGGGACAGGGTGCTGGAAACACCATATATTTT; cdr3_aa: CASSPRGQGAGNTIYF
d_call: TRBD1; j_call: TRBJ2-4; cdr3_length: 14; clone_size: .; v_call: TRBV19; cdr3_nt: TGTGCCAGTAGTAGGACAGGGTCTGGAAACATTCAGTACTTC; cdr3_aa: CASSRTGSGNIQYF
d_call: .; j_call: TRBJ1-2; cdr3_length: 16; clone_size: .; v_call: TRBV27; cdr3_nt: TGTGCCAGCAGTACTCTCCCAGGGGTCGGGAACTATGGCTACACCTTC; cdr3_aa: CASSTLPGVGNYGYTF
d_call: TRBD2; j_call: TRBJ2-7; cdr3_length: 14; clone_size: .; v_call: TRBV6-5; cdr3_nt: TGTGCCAGCAGTTTTACGGGGGGACCCTACGAGCAGTACTTC; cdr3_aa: CASSFTGGPYEQYF
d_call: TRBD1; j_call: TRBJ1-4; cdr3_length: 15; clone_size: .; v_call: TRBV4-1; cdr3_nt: TGCGCCAGCAGCCATCCAGGGGGCGCAGGGGAAAAACTGTTTTTT; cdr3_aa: CASSHPGGAGEKLFF
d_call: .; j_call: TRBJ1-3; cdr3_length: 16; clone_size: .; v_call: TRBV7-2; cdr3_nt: TGTGCCAGCAGCTTAGGAGGGGTTTACTCTGGAAACACCATATATTTT; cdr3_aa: CASSLGGVYSGNTIYF
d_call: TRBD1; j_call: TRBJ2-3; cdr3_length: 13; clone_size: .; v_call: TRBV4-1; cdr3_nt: TGCGCCAGCAGCCAAGAGGCGATGACAGGGCTAGATTTT; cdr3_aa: CASSQEAMTGLDF
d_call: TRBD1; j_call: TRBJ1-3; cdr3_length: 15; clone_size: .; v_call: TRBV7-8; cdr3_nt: TGTGCCAGCAGTCGACAGGGTACTTCTGGAAACACCATATATTTT; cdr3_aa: CASSRQGTSGNTIYF
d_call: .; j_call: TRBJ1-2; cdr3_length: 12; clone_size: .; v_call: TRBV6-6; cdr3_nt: TGTGCCTGCCAAGCGTTCGAATATGGCTACACCTTC; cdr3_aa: CACQAFEYGYTF
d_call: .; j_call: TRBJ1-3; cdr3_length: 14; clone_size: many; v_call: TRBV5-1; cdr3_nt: TGCGCCAGCAGCTTGACCCTCGCTGGAAACACCATATATTTT; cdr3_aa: CASSLTLAGNTIYF
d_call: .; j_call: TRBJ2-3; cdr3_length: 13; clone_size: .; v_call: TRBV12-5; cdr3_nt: TGTGCTAGTGGCCCCCAGGGCACAGATACGCAGTATTTT; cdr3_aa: CASGPQGTDTQYF
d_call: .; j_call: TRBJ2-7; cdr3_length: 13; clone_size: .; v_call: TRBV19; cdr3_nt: TGTGCCAGTAGTTATGCCGGATTCTACGAGCAGTACTTC; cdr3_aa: CASSYAGFYEQYF
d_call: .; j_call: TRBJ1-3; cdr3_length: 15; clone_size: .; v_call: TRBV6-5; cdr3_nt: TGTGCCAGCAGTTACTTAGGCAGCTCTGGAAACACCATATATTTT; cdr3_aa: CASSYLGSSGNTIYF